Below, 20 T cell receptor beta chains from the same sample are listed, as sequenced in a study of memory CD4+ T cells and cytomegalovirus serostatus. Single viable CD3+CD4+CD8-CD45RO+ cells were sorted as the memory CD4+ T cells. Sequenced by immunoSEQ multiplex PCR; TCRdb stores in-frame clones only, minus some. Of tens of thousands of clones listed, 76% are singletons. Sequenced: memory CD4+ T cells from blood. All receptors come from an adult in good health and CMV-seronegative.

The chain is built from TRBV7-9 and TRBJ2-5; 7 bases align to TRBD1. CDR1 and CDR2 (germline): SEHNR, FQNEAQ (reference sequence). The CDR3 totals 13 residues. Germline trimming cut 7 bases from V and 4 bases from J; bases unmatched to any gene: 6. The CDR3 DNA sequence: TGTGCCAGCATCCGGACAGGCGGAGAGACCCAGTACTTC. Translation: CASIRTGGETQYF.

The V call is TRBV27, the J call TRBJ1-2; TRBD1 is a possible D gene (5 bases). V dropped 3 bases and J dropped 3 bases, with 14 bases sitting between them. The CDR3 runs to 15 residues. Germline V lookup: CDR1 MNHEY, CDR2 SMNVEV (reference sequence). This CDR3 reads CASSFALTDYYGYTF. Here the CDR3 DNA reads TGTGCCAGCAGTTTCGCCCTGACAGACTACTATGGCTACACCTTC.

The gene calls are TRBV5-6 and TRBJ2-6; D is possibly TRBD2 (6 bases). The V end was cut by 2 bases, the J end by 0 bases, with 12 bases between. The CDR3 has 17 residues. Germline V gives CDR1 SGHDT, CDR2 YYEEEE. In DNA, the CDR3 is TGTGCCAGCAGCTTTTCCAGGGAGGCCTCTGGGGCCAACGTCCTGACTTTC. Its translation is CASSFSREASGANVLTF.

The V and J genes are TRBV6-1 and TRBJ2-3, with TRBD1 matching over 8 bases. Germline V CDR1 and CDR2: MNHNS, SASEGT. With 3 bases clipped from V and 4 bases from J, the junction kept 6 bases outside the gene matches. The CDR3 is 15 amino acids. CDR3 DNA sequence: TGTGCCAGCAGTGATTGGGGACAGGTCCCAGATACGCAGTATTTT. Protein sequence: CASSDWGQVPDTQYF.

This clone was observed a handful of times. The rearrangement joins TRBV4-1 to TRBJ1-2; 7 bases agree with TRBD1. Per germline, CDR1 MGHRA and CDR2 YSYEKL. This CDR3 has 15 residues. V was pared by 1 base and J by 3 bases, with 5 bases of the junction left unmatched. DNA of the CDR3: TGCGCCAGCAGCCAAGGCGGACAGGATCACTATGGCTACACCTTC. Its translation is CASSQGGQDHYGYTF.

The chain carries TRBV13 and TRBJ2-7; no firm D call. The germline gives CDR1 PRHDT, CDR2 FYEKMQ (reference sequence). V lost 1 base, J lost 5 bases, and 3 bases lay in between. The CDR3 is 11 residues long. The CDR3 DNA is TGTGCCAGCAGCTTAGATCACGAGCAGTACTTC. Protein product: CASSLDHEQYF.

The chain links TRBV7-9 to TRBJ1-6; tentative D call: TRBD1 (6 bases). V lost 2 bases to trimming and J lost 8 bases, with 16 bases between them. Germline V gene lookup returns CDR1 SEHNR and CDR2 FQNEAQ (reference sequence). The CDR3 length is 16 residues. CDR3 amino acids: CASSLWRTASDSPLHF. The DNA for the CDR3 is TGTGCCAGCAGCTTATGGCGGACAGCTTCCGATTCACCCCTCCACTTT.

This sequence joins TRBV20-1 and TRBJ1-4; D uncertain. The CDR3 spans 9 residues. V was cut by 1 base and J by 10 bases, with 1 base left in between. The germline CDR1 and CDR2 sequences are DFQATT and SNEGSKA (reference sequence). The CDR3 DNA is TGCAGTGCTAGAGGAAAACTGTTTTTT. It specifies CSARGKLFF.

The CDR3 sequence: CASSSSPDRGYEQYF. The CDR3 bases are TGCGCCAGCAGCTCCAGTCCGGACAGAGGATACGAGCAGTACTTC. This chain uses TRBV5-1 with TRBJ2-7; the D gene is possibly TRBD1 (6 bases). Germline CDR1 SGHRS, CDR2 YFSETQ. The CDR3 consists of 15 residues. The V and J ends lost 3 bases and 4 bases respectively, with 17 bases between them.

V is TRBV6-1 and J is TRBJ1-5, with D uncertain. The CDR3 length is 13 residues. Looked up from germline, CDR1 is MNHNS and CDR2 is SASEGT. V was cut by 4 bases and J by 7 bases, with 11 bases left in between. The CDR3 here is CASSGHPEQPQHF. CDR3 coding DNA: TGTGCCAGCAGTGGACATCCCGAACAGCCCCAGCATTTT.

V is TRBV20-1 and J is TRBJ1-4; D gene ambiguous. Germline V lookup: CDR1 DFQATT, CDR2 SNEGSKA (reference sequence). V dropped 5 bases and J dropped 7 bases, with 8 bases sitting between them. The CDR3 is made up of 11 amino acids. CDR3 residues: CSAGVFEKLFF. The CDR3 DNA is TGCAGTGCTGGGGTTTTTGAAAAACTGTTTTTT.

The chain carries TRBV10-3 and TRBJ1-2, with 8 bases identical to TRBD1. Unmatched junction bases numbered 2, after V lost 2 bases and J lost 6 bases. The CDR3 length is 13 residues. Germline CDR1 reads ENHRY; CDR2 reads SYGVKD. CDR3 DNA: TGTGCCATCAGTGAGAGACAGGGGAATGGCTACACCTTC. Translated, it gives CAISERQGNGYTF.

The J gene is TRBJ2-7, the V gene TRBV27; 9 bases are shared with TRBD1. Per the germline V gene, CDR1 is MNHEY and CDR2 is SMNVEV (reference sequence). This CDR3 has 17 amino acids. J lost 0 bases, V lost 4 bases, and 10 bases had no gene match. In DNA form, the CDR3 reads TGTGCCAGCAGTTCTCAAGCCGGGACAGGGTACTCCTACGAGCAGTACTTC. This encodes CASSSQAGTGYSYEQYF.

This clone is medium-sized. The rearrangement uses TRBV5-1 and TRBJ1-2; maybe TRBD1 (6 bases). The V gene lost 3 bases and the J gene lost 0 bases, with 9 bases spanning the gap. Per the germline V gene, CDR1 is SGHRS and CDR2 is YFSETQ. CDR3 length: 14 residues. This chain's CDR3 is CASSSDSSNYGYTF. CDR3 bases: TGCGCCAGCAGCTCGGACAGCTCTAACTATGGCTACACCTTC.

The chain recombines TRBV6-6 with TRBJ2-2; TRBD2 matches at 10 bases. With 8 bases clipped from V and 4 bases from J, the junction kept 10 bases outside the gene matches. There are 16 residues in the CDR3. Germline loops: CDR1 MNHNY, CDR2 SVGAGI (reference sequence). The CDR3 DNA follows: TGTGCCAGCTGTCGGCTAGCGGGGGATGGCACCGGGGAGCTGTTTTTT. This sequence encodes CASCRLAGDGTGELFF.

CDR3 sequence reads: CSVAPTLAEQFF. The CDR3 DNA is TGCAGCGTCGCACCCACCCTAGCGGAGCAGTTCTTC. The chain recombines TRBV29-1 with TRBJ2-1; a possible D gene is TRBD2 (6 bases). CDR1 and CDR2 (germline): SQVTM, ANQGSEA. The germline V and J ends were trimmed by 6 bases and 10 bases, with 16 bases remaining between them. This CDR3 contains 12 residues.

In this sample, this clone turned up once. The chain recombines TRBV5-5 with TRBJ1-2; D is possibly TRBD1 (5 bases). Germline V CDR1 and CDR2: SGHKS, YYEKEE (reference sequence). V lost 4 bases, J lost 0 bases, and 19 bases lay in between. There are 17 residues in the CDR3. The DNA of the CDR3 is TGTGCCAGCAGCCGGGGGGTGGATACCGGATCTAACTATGGCTACACCTTC. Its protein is CASSRGVDTGSNYGYTF.

CDR3 in amino acids: CASASEGRAKQYF. CDR3 sequence (DNA): TGCGCCAGCGCTTCAGAGGGCAGGGCTAAGCAGTACTTC. The genes are TRBV5-1 and TRBJ2-7, with D perhaps being TRBD1 or TRBD2 (5 bases each). V shed 7 bases and J shed 8 bases, with 19 bases lying between them. From germline, CDR1 is SGHRS and CDR2 YFSETQ. The CDR3 totals 13 residues.

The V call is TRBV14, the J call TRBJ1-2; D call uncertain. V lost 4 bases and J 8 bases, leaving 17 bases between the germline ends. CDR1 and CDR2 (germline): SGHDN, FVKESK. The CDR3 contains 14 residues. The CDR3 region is CASSPHIQLSGYTF. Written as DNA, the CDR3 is TGTGCCAGCAGCCCCCACATACAGCTATCGGGCTACACCTTC.

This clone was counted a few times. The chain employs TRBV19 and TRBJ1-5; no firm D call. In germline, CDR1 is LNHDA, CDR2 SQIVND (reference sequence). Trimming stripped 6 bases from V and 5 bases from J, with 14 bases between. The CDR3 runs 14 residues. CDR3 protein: CASRPVGGDQPQHF. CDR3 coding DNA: TGTGCCAGTAGACCCGTGGGAGGAGATCAGCCCCAGCATTTT. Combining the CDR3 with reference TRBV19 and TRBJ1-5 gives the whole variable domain DGGITQSPKYLFRKEGQNVTLSCEQNLNHDAMYWYRQDPGQGLRLIYYSQIVNDFQKGDIAEGYSVSREKKESFPLTVTSAQKNPTAFYLCASRPVGGDQPQHFGDGTRLSIL.